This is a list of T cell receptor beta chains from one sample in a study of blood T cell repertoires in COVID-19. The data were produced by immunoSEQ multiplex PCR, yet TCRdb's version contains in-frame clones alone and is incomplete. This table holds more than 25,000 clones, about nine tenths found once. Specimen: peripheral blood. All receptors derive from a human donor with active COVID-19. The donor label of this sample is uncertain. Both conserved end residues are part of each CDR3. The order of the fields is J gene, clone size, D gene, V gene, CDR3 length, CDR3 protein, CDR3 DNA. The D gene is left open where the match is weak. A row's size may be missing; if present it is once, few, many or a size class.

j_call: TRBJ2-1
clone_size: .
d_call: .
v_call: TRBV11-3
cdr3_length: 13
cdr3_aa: CASGKGLYNEQFF
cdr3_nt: TGTGCCAGCGGCAAAGGACTCTACAATGAGCAGTTCTTC

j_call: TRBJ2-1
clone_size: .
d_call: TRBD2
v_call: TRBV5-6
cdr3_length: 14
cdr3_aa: CASSLSGGENEQFF
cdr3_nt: TGTGCCAGCAGCCTTAGCGGGGGGGAGAATGAGCAGTTCTTC

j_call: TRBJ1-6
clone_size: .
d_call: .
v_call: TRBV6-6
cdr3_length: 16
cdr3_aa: CASSYSGQVYNSPLHF
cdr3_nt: TGTGCCAGCAGTTACTCGGGGCAGGTCTATAATTCACCCCTCCACTTT

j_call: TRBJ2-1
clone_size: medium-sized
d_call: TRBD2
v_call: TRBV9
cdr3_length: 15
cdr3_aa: CASSVEGSGDNEQFF
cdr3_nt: TGTGCCAGCAGCGTAGAGGGTAGCGGGGACAATGAGCAGTTCTTC

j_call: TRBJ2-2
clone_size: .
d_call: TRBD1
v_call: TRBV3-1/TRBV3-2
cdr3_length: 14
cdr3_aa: CASSRDRGTGELFF
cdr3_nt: TGTGCCAGCAGCCGGGACAGGGGGACCGGGGAGCTGTTTTTT

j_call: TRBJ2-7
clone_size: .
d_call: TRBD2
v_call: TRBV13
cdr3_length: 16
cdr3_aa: CASSPSGGRGWYEQYF
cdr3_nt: TGTGCCAGCAGCCCCTCGGGGGGGCGGGGGTGGTACGAGCAGTACTTC

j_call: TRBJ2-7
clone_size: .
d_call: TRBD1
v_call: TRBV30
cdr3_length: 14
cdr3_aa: CAWRRGTGGHEQYF
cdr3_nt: TGTGCCTGGAGGAGGGGGACAGGGGGCCACGAGCAGTACTTC

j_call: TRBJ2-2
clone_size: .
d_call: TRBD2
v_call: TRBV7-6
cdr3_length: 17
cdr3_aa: CASSRTPAGGNTGELFF
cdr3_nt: TGTGCCAGCAGCCGTACTCCAGCGGGGGGGAACACCGGGGAGCTGTTTTTT

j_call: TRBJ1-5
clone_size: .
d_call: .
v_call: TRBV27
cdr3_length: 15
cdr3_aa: CASRPDQLTGTPQHF
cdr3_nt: TGTGCCAGCAGGCCCGATCAACTTACGGGGACACCCCAGCATTTT

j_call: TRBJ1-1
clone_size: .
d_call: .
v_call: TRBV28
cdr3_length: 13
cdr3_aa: CASSPVRQGQAFF
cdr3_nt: TGTGCCAGCAGTCCTGTTCGGCAGGGGCAAGCTTTCTTT

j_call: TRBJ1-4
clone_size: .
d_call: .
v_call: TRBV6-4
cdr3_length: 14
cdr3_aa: CASSRELGDEKLFF
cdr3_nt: TGTGCCAGCAGCCGGGAGCTCGGGGACGAAAAACTGTTTTTT

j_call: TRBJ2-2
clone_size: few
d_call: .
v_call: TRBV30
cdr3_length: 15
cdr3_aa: CASTNSLQYTGELFF
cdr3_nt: TGTGCCTCGACTAACAGTCTGCAATACACCGGGGAGCTGTTTTTT

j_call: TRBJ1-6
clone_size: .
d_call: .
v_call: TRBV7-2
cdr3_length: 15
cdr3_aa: CASSPWDTSIPPLHF
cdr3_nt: TGTGCCAGCAGCCCCTGGGACACGTCCATCCCCCCCCTCCACTTT

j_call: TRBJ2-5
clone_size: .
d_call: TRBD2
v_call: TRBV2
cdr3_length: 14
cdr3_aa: CASSLRGGYETQYF
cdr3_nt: TGTGCCAGCAGTCTCCGGGGGGGATACGAGACCCAGTACTTC

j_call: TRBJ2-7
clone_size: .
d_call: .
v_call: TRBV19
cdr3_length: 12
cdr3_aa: CASSTRSGEQYF
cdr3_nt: TGTGCCAGTAGTACCCGTTCGGGCGAGCAGTACTTC

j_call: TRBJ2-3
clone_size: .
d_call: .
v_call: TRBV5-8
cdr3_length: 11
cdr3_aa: CASSFPDTQYF
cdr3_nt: TGTGCCAGCAGCTTTCCGGATACGCAGTATTTT

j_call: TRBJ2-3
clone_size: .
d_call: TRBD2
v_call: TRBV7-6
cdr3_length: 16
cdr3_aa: CASSSSGRARTDTQYF
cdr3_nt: TGTGCCAGCAGTTCTAGCGGGAGGGCTAGGACAGATACGCAGTATTTT

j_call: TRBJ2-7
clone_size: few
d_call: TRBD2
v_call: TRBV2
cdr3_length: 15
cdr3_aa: CASSGLAGGQDEQYF
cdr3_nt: TGTGCCAGCAGTGGTCTTGCGGGGGGGCAGGACGAGCAGTACTTC

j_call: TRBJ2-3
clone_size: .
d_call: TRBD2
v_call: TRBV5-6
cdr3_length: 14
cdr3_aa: CASRTSGETNTQYF
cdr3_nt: TGTGCCAGCCGGACTAGCGGGGAGACCAATACGCAGTATTTT

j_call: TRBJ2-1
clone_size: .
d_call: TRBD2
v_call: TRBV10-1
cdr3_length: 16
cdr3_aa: CASSESNRGGYNEQFF
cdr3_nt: TGCGCCAGCAGTGAGTCGAATCGGGGGGGATACAATGAGCAGTTCTTC

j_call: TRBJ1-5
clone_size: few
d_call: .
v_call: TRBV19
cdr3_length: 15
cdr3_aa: CASSFVGAGVQPQHF
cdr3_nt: TGTGCCAGTAGTTTTGTTGGGGCTGGAGTTCAGCCCCAGCATTTT

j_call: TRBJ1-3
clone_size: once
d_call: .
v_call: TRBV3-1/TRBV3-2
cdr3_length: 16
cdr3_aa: CASTLRGIASGNTIYF
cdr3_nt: TGTGCCAGCACCCTTAGAGGGATCGCCTCTGGAAACACCATATATTTT

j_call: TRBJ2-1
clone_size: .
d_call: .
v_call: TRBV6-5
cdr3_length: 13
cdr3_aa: CASRSLASNEQFF
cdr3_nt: TGTGCCAGCAGGTCCCTAGCCTCTAATGAGCAGTTCTTC

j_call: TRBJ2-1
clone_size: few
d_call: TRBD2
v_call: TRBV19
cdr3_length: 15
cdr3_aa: CASSLSGGVYDEQFF
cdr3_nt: TGTGCCAGTAGTCTTAGCGGGGGGGTGTACGATGAGCAGTTCTTC

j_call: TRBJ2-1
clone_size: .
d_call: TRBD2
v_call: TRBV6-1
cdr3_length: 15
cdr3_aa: CASSEGGLAGDEQFF
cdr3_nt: TGTGCCAGCAGTGAAGGAGGGTTAGCGGGGGATGAGCAGTTCTTC

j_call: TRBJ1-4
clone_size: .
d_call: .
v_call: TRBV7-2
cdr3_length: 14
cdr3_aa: CASSFGGAAEKLFF
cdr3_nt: TGTGCCAGCAGCTTTGGGGGCGCAGCCGAAAAACTGTTTTTT

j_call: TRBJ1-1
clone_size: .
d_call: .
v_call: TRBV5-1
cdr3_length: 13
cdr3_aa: CASSLEAGAEAFF
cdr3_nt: TGCGCCAGCAGCTTGGAGGCAGGGGCTGAAGCTTTCTTT

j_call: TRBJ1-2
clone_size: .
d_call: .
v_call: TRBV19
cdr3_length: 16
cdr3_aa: CASSIRLTGKSYGYTF
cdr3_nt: TGTGCCAGTAGTATCCGATTAACAGGGAAGTCCTATGGCTACACCTTC